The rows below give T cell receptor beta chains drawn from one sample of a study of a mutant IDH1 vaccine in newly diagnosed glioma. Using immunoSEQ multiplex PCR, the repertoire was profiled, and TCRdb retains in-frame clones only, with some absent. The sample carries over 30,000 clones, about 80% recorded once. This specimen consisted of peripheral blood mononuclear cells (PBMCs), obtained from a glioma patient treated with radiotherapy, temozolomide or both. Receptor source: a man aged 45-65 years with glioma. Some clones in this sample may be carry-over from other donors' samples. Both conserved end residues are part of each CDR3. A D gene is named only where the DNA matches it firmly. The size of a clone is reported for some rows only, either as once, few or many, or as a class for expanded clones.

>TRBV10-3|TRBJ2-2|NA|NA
CASSGARGTGELFF
TGTGCCTCGTCGGGGGCCCGAGGCACCGGGGAGCTGTTTTTT
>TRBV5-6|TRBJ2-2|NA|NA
CASSTTETNTGELFF
TGTGCCAGCAGCACGACAGAAACGAACACCGGGGAGCTGTTTTTT
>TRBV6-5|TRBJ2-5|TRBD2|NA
CASSLSGGGETQYF
TGTGCCAGCAGTCTGAGCGGGGGGGGCGAGACCCAGTACTTC
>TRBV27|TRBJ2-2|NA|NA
CASGTRGNTGELFF
TGTGCCAGCGGGACAAGGGGGAACACCGGGGAGCTGTTTTTT
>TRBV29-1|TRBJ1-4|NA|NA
CSVEDGGRSNEKLFF
TGCAGCGTTGAAGATGGGGGGCGGTCTAATGAAAAACTGTTTTTT
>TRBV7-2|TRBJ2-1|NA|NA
CASSLRGGEQFF
TGTGCCAGCAGCTTACGTGGCGGTGAGCAGTTCTTC
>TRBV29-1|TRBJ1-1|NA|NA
CSVGGTGTEAFF
TGCAGCGTCGGAGGAACGGGCACTGAAGCTTTCTTT
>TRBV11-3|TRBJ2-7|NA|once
CASSSDTYEQYF
TGTGCCAGCAGTTCCGACACCTACGAGCAGTACTTC
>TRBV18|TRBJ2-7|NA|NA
CASSPRRGNYEQYF
TGTGCCAGCTCACCTCGAAGGGGGAACTACGAGCAGTACTTC
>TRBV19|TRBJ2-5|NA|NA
CASIGGYGETQYF
TGTGCCAGTATAGGAGGGTATGGAGAGACCCAGTACTTC
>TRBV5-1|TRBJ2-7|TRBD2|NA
CASSLVLAGGDEQYF
TGCGCCAGCAGCTTGGTTCTAGCGGGAGGGGACGAGCAGTACTTC
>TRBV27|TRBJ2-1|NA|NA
CASTTQGYNEQFF
TGTGCCAGCACCACACAGGGCTACAATGAGCAGTTCTTC
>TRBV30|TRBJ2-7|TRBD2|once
CAWSVTSGEYEQYF
TGTGCCTGGAGTGTCACTAGCGGGGAATACGAGCAGTACTTC
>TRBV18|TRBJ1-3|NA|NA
CASSPVGFSGNTIYF
TGTGCCAGCTCACCGGTAGGATTCTCTGGAAACACCATATATTTT
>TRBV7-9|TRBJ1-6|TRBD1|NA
CASSLPGQGNSPLHF
TGTGCCAGCAGCTTACCGGGACAGGGGAATTCACCCCTCCACTTT
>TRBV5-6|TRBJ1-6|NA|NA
CASSLFASFSSPLHF
TGTGCCAGCAGCTTGTTCGCGAGTTTCTCTTCACCCCTCCACTTT
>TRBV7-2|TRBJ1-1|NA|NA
CASTINQGFVGNTEAFF
TGTGCCAGCACCATAAATCAGGGCTTTGTGGGGAACACTGAAGCTTTCTTT
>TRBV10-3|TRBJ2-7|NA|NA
CAISEPGRYEQYF
TGTGCCATCAGTGAGCCCGGGCGGTACGAGCAGTACTTC
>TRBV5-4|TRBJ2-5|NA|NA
CASSLVGRQETQYF
TGTGCCAGCAGCTTGGTGGGACGTCAAGAGACCCAGTACTTC
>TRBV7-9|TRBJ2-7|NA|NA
CASSLSGKVEQYF
TGTGCCAGCAGCTTAAGTGGCAAAGTCGAGCAGTACTTC
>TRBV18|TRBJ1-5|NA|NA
CASSSVGQPQHF
TGTGCCAGCTCATCGGTGGGTCAGCCCCAGCATTTT
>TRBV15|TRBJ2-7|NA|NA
CVRRAQRHSSSYEQYF
TGTGTCAGACGAGCACAAAGGCACAGCTCCTCCTACGAGCAGTACTTC
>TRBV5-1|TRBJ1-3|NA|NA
CASSLQGTAGNTIYF
TGCGCCAGCAGCTTGCAGGGAACGGCTGGAAACACCATATATTTT
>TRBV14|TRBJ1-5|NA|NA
CASSQGAGQPQHF
TGTGCCAGCAGCCAAGGCGCGGGTCAGCCCCAGCATTTT
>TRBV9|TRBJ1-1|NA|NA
CASSVKQDTEAFF
TGTGCCAGCAGCGTTAAACAGGACACTGAAGCTTTCTTT
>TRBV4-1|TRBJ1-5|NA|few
CASSQEKGTTPFDQPQHF
TGCGCCAGCAGCCAAGAAAAGGGGACGACCCCTTTCGATCAGCCCCAGCATTTT
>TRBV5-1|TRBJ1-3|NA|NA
CASSLNRADSGNTIYF
TGCGCCAGCAGCTTGAACAGGGCGGACTCTGGAAACACCATATATTTT
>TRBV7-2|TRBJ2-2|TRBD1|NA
CASSLATGGASGELFF
TGTGCCAGCAGCTTAGCGACAGGGGGCGCATCCGGGGAGCTGTTTTTT
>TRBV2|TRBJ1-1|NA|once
CASSVRGWNTEAFF
TGTGCCAGCAGTGTCCGGGGTTGGAACACTGAAGCTTTCTTT
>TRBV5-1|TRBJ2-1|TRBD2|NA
CASSLGAGDYNEQFF
TGCGCCAGCAGCTTGGGCGCGGGAGATTACAATGAGCAGTTCTTC
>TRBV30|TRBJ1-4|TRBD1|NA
CAWRQGPPEKLFF
TGTGCCTGGCGACAGGGGCCTCCGGAAAAACTGTTTTTT
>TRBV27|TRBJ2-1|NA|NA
CASSYLKRDGGEFF
TGTGCCAGCAGCTATTTAAAGCGGGACGGGGGCGAATTCTTC
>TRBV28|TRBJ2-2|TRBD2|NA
CASSLLPGGFTGELFF
TGTGCCAGCAGTTTATTGCCGGGAGGGTTCACCGGGGAGCTGTTTTTT
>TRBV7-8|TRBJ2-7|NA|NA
CASSFSHEQYF
TGTGCCAGCAGCTTTTCCCACGAGCAGTACTTC
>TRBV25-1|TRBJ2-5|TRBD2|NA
CASSDLGGGGGGETQYF
TGTGCCAGCAGCGACCTAGGAGGTGGCGGGGGGGGAGAGACCCAGTACTTC
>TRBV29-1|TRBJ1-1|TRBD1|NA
CSVFRRQGVSEAFF
TGCAGCGTCTTCCGCCGACAGGGAGTGTCTGAAGCTTTCTTT
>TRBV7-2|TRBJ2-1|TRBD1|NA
CASSSGQLYNEQFF
TGTGCCAGCAGCTCGGGACAGCTATACAATGAGCAGTTCTTC
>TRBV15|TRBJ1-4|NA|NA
CATRPISGGDEKLFF
TGTGCCACCCGCCCCATTAGCGGGGGTGATGAAAAACTGTTTTTT
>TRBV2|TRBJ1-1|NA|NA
CASSVTGMNTEAFF
TGTGCCAGCAGTGTTACGGGGATGAACACTGAAGCTTTCTTT
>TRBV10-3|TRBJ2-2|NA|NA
CAISSGQGGTGELFF
TGTGCCATCAGCTCTGGGCAGGGGGGCACCGGGGAGCTGTTTTTT
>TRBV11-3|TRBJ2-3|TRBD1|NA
CASRFQGAEGDTQYF
TGTGCCAGCAGATTTCAGGGGGCTGAAGGAGATACGCAGTATTTT
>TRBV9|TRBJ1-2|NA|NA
CASGIGQRNYGYTF
TGTGCCAGCGGCATCGGACAGAGAAACTATGGCTACACCTTC
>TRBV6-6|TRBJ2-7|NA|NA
CASSYSRAAYEQYF
TGTGCCAGCAGTTACTCCAGGGCTGCCTACGAGCAGTACTTC
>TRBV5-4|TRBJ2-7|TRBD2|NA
CASSFSSGGNEQYF
TGTGCCAGCAGCTTCTCTAGCGGGGGGAACGAGCAGTACTTC
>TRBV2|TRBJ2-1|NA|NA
CASSHRGGEQFF
TGTGCCAGCAGTCATAGGGGGGGCGAGCAGTTCTTC
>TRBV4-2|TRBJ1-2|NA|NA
CASSQDLWSTQDGYTF
TGTGCCAGCAGCCAAGATCTCTGGTCCACCCAAGATGGCTACACCTTC
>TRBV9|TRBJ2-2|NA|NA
CASSVDGDDTGELFF
TGTGCCAGCAGCGTAGATGGGGATGACACCGGGGAGCTGTTTTTT
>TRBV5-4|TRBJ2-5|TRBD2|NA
CASSVTSGSRQETQYF
TGTGCCAGCAGCGTAACTAGCGGGAGTAGACAAGAGACCCAGTACTTC
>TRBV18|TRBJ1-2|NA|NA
CASSQAIMEGYTF
TGTGCCAGCTCGCAAGCGATCATGGAGGGCTACACCTTC
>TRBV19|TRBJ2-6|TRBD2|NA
CASSIIVAGAPGANVLTF
TGTGCCAGTAGTATCATTGTAGCGGGAGCACCTGGGGCCAACGTCCTGACTTTC
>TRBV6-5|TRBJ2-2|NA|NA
CASSSPGTGELFF
TGTGCCAGCAGTTCCCCGGGGACCGGGGAGCTGTTTTTT
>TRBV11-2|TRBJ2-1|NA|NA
CASSTRGEQFF
TGTGCCAGCAGCACCAGGGGTGAGCAGTTCTTC
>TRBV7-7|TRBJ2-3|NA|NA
CASSPQGSTDTQYF
TGTGCTAGCAGCCCACAGGGCTCCACAGATACGCAGTATTTT
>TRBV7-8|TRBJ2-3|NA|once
CASSLVRGFGTDTQYF
TGTGCCAGCAGCTTAGTCCGGGGGTTTGGCACAGATACGCAGTATTTT
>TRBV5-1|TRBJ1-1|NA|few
CASSWEAGTEAFF
TGCGCCAGCAGCTGGGAGGCTGGCACTGAAGCTTTCTTT
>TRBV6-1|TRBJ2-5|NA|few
CASSEPRGSRETQYF
TGTGCCAGCAGTGAGCCAAGGGGCAGTCGAGAGACCCAGTACTTC
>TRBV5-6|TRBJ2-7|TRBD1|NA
CASSLTGQVYEQYF
TGTGCCAGCAGCTTGACCGGACAGGTCTACGAGCAGTACTTC
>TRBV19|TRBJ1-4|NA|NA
CASRPTSATNEKLFF
TGTGCCAGTAGGCCGACTTCTGCAACTAATGAAAAACTGTTTTTT